These 18 T cell receptor beta chains share one sample of origin, sequenced in a study of blood T cell repertoires in COVID-19. Sequenced by immunoSEQ multiplex PCR; TCRdb stores in-frame clones only, minus some. The data hold fewer than 350,000 clones, with approximately 83% observed a single time. Sequencing was done on a sample of peripheral blood. The receptors shown here come from a woman aged 25 to 45 who had recovered from COVID-19.

The CDR3 region is CASIADRNTGELFF. CDR3 DNA: TGTGCCAGCATCGCCGACAGAAACACCGGGGAGCTGTTTTTT. J is TRBJ2-2 and V is TRBV5-8, with D possibly TRBD1 on 5 matching bases. The CDR3 runs to 14 residues. Germline CDR1 and CDR2: SGHTS and YDEGEE. Trimming took off 6 bases at V and 2 bases at J, with 11 bases between the two ends.

The J gene is TRBJ2-7, the V gene TRBV5-1; maybe TRBD2 (6 bases). V lost 0 bases and J 5 bases, leaving 6 bases between the germline ends. The CDR3 is made up of 12 amino acids. CDR1 and CDR2 (germline): SGHRS, YFSETQ. CDR3 residues: CASSLGEDEQYF. For the CDR3, the DNA is TGCGCCAGCAGCTTGGGGGAGGACGAGCAGTACTTC. Combining the CDR3 with reference TRBV5-1 and TRBJ2-7 gives the whole variable domain KAGVTQTPRYLIKTRGQQVTLSCSPISGHRSVSWYQQTPGQGLQFLFEYFSETQRNKGNFPGRFSGRQFSNSRSEMNVSTLELGDSALYLCASSLGEDEQYFGPGTRLTVT.

The chain combines TRBV10-3 with TRBJ2-5; 9 positions agree with TRBD1. Germline loops: CDR1 ENHRY, CDR2 SYGVKD. The CDR3 is 14 amino acids. V lost 4 bases to trimming and J lost 1 base; unmatched junction nucleotides: 1. The CDR3 is CAISGGQGQETQYF. The CDR3 DNA follows: TGTGCCATCAGTGGGGGACAGGGCCAAGAGACCCAGTACTTC.

The chain combines TRBV11-2 with TRBJ1-1; possibly TRBD1 for D (5 bases). Per the germline V gene, CDR1 is SGHAT and CDR2 is FQNNGV. The V gene lost 2 bases and the J gene lost 4 bases, with 11 bases spanning the gap. The CDR3 consists of 14 residues. CDR3 DNA sequence: TGTGCCAGCAGCTTACAGGGCTCGGTCACTGAAGCTTTCTTT. It yields the protein CASSLQGSVTEAFF.

This clone was observed once. The rearrangement links TRBV11-2 to TRBJ2-7; the D is unclear. Germline V gives CDR1 SGHAT, CDR2 FQNNGV. With 2 bases removed from V and 6 bases from J, the gap between germline ends came to 14 bases. The length of the CDR3 is 14 residues. The CDR3 sequence is CASSLTHGSREQYF. DNA for the CDR3: TGTGCCAGCAGCTTAACCCACGGGTCCCGCGAGCAGTACTTC.

V and J are TRBV7-8 and TRBJ2-2; weak D call: TRBD2 (6 bases). V lost 5 bases to trimming and J lost 1 base, with 17 bases between them. The CDR3 has 17 amino acids. Per the germline V gene, CDR1 is SGHVS and CDR2 is FQNEAQ. The chain's CDR3 is CASSAGPGSGNTGELFF. CDR3 nucleotides: TGTGCCAGCAGCGCTGGTCCAGGTAGCGGGAACACCGGGGAGCTGTTTTTT.

J is TRBJ2-3 and V is TRBV30; 8 positions agree with TRBD1. V shed 4 bases, J shed 0 bases, and the junction held 3 bases outside the gene matches. CDR3 length equals 14 residues. Germline V gene lookup returns CDR1 GTSNPN and CDR2 SVGIG (reference sequence). CDR3 loop: CAWTGGVSTDTQYF. The CDR3 coding sequence is TGTGCCTGGACAGGGGGCGTTAGCACAGATACGCAGTATTTT. Supplemented by reference TRBV30 and TRBJ2-3, the full variable domain reads SQTIHQWPATLVQPVGSPLSLECTVEGTSNPNLYWYRQAAGRGLQLLFYSVGIGQISSEVPQNLSASRPQDRQFILSSKKLLLSDSGFYLCAWTGGVSTDTQYFGPGTRLTVL.

This chain joins TRBV6-4 and TRBJ1-2; 9 nucleotides match TRBD1. The germline CDR1 and CDR2 sequences are MRHNA and SNTAGT. The CDR3 loop spans 16 amino acids. After removal of 5 bases from V and 2 bases from J, the junction contained 9 bases not matched to a gene. The CDR3 nucleotides are TGTGCCAGCAGTCGTAACCCGGGACAGGGAAACTATGGCTACACCTTC. Protein sequence: CASSRNPGQGNYGYTF.

This clone has a single count. The V call is TRBV28, the J call TRBJ2-5, with 7 bases matching TRBD2. Looked up from germline, CDR1 is MDHEN and CDR2 is SYDVKM. J was trimmed by 1 base and V by 8 bases; bases with no gene match: 16. The CDR3 extends over 17 amino acids. CDR3 sequence: CASYSGPGRGTQETQYF. CDR3 DNA sequence: TGTGCCAGCTACTCCGGACCAGGGAGGGGTACCCAAGAGACCCAGTACTTC.

This clone was seen just once. The V and J genes are TRBV2 and TRBJ2-2; 9 bases are a match to TRBD1. V lost 5 bases to trimming and J lost 7 bases; unmatched junction nucleotides: 8. The CDR3 totals 15 residues. Germline loops: CDR1 SNHLY, CDR2 FYNNEI. The chain's CDR3 is CASSPGTGKSGELFF. For the CDR3, the DNA is TGTGCCAGCAGTCCCGGGACAGGGAAAAGCGGGGAGCTGTTTTTT.

This sequence joins TRBV19 and TRBJ2-5, with 10 bases identical to TRBD2. V was pared by 3 bases and J by 4 bases, with 8 bases of the junction left unmatched. CDR3 length: 16 amino acids. CDR1 and CDR2 from the germline V gene are LNHDA and SQIVND (reference sequence). CDR3 protein: CASSMGLAGVGETQYF. In DNA, the CDR3 is TGTGCCAGTAGTATGGGGCTAGCGGGAGTAGGAGAGACCCAGTACTTC.

The chain couples TRBV11-2 to TRBJ1-2; TRBD1 aligns across 10 bases. The CDR3 runs to 15 residues. V lost 3 bases, J lost 4 bases, and 5 bases stayed unmatched. CDR1 and CDR2 from the germline V gene are SGHAT and FQNNGV. CDR3 sequence reads: CASSLETGGAYGYTF. Written as DNA, the CDR3 is TGTGCCAGCAGCTTGGAGACAGGGGGCGCCTATGGCTACACCTTC.

V gene TRBV28 combines with J gene TRBJ2-2; the D gene is possibly TRBD2 (5 bases). This CDR3 has 13 residues. Germline V lookup: CDR1 MDHEN, CDR2 SYDVKM. V shed 10 bases and J shed 4 bases, with 13 bases lying between them. CDR3 in amino acids: CATIEGVTGELFF. The CDR3 nucleotides read TGTGCCACCATTGAGGGAGTCACCGGGGAGCTGTTTTTT.

This chain joins TRBV5-6 and TRBJ1-1; weak D call: TRBD1 (5 bases). CDR3 length equals 13 residues. Germline loops: CDR1 SGHDT, CDR2 YYEEEE. V dropped 4 bases and J dropped 1 base, with 8 bases sitting between them. The CDR3 DNA follows: TGTGCCAGCAGCGTAGGACAGAACACTGAAGCTTTCTTT. Translation gives CASSVGQNTEAFF. The full variable domain, its missing parts supplied by reference TRBV5-6 and TRBJ1-1, is DAGVTQSPTHLIKTRGQQVTLRCSPKSGHDTVSWYQQALGQGPQFIFQYYEEEERQRGNFPDRFSGHQFPNYSSELNVNALLLGDSALYLCASSVGQNTEAFFGQGTRLTVV.

About this clone itself: Other nucleotide sequences from this sample produce the same CDR3. The chain carries TRBV18 and TRBJ2-7; TRBD2 might be the D (6 bases). Germline CDR1 and CDR2: KGHSH and LQKENI. Trimming took off 2 bases at V and 1 base at J, with 9 bases between the two ends. The CDR3 extends over 14 amino acids. The CDR3 here is CASSPGRGSYEQYF. CDR3 in DNA: TGTGCCAGCTCACCAGGACGGGGGTCCTACGAGCAGTACTTC.

The V and J genes are TRBV13 and TRBJ2-1; D gene unclear. The CDR3 is 15 residues long. Trimming cost V 3 bases and J 3 bases, with 12 bases left between them. CDR1 and CDR2 (germline): PRHDT, FYEKMQ (reference sequence). The CDR3 here is CASSLFTLDYNEQFF. The CDR3 DNA is TGTGCCAGCAGCTTGTTCACCCTAGACTACAATGAGCAGTTCTTC.

This sequence joins TRBV7-2 and TRBJ2-1, with D unclear. The V and J ends lost 0 bases and 10 bases respectively, with 13 bases between them. The CDR3 spans 14 residues. Germline V gene lookup returns CDR1 SGHTA and CDR2 FQGNSA. The CDR3, as DNA: TGTGCCAGCAGCTTAGCGCTCAGTTACAGCGAGCAGTTCTTC. It is translated as CASSLALSYSEQFF.

The chain combines TRBV6-5 with TRBJ2-7; D gene unclear. V shed 2 bases and J shed 0 bases, with 14 bases lying between them. Germline CDR1 reads MNHEY; CDR2 reads SVGAGI. The length of the CDR3 is 16 residues. The chain's CDR3 is CASSYANAKSSYEQYF. The CDR3 coding sequence is TGTGCCAGCAGTTACGCAAATGCGAAGAGCTCCTACGAGCAGTACTTC.